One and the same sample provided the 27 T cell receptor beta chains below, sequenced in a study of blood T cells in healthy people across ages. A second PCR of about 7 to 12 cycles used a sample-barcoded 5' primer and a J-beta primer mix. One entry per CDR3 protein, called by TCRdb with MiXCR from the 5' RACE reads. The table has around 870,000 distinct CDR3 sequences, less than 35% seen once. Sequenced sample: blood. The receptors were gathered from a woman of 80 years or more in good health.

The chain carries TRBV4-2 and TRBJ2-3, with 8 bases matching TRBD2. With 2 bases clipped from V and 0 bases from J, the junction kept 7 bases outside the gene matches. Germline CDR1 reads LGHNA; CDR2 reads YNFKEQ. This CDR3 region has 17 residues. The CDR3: CASSQILGGGSTDTQYF. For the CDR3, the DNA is TGTGCCAGCAGCCAAATACTTGGCGGGGGGAGCACAGATACGCAGTATTTT.

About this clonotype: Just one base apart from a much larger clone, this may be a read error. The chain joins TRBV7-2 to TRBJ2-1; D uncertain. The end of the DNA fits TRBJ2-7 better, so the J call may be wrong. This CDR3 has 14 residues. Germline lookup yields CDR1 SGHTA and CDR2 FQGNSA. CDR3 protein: CASGPGGSYNEQYF. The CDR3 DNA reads TGTGCCAGCGGCCCGGGTGGCTCCTACAATGAGCAGTACTTC.

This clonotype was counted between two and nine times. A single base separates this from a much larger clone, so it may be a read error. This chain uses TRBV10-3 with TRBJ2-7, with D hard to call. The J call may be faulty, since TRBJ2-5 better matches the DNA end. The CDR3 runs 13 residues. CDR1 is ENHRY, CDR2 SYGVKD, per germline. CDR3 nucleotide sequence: TGTGCCATCAGGGAGTGGGATCTGGAGACCCAGTACTTC. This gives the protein CAIREWDLETQYF.

The CDR3 reads CASSTRGPMTDTQYF. Written as DNA, the CDR3 is TGTGCCAGCAGTACGCGAGGCCCGATGACAGATACGCAGTATTTT. The V gene is TRBV25-1, the J gene TRBJ2-3; D not resolved. V shed 5 bases and J shed 3 bases, with 15 bases lying between them. CDR1 and CDR2 (germline): MGHDK, SYGVNS. The CDR3 has 15 amino acids.

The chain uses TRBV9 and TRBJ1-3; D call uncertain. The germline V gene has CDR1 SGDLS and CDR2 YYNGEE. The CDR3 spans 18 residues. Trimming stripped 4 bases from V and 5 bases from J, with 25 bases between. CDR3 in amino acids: CASSRNVLRGPRRNTIYF. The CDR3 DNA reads TGTGCCAGCAGCAGAAACGTCCTCCGGGGTCCTCGACGAAACACCATATATTTT.

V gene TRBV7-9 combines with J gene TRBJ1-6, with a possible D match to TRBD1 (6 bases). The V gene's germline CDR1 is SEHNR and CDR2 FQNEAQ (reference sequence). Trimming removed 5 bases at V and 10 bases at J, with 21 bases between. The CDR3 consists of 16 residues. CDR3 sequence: CASSNGRDTGRSPLHF. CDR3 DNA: TGTGCCAGCAGCAACGGTCGGGATACAGGGCGCTCACCCCTCCACTTT.

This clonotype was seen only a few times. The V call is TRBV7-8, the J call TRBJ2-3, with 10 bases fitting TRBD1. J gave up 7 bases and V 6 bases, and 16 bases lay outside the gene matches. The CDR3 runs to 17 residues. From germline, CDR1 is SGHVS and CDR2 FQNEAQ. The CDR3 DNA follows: TGTGCCAGCAGTCGGGCTCCGAGCGGGACAGGGGCAAATACGCAGTATTTT. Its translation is CASSRAPSGTGANTQYF.

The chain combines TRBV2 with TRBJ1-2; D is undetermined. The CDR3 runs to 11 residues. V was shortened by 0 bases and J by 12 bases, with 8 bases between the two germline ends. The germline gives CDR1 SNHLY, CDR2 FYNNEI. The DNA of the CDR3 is TGTGCCAGCAGTGAAGCGCCGGTCCACACCTTC. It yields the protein CASSEAPVHTF.

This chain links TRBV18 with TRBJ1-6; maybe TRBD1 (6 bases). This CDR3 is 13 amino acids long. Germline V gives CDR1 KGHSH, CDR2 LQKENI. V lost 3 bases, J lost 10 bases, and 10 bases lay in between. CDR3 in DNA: TGTGCCAGCTCACCGGGACAAGACTCACCCCTCCACTTT. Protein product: CASSPGQDSPLHF.

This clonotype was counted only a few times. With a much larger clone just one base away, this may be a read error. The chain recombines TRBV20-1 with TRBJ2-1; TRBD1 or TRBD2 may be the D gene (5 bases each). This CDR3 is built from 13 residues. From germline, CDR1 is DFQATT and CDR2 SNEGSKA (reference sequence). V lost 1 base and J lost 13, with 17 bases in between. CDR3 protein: CSARVGGQETQFF. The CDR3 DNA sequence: TGCAGTGCTAGAGTTGGGGGTCAAGAGACCCAGTTCTTC.

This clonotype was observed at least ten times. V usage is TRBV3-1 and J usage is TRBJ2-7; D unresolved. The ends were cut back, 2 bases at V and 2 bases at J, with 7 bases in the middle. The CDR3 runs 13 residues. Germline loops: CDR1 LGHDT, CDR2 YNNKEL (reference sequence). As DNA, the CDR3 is TGTGCCAGCAGCCAATCCCAGCCCTACGAGCAGTACTTC. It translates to CASSQSQPYEQYF.

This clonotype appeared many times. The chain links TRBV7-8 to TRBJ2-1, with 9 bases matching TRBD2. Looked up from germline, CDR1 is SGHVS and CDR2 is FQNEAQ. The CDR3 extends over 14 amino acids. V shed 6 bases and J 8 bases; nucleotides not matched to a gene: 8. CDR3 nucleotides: TGTGCCAGCAGACCTAGCGGGGCAAGGGATGAGCAGTTCTTC. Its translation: CASRPSGARDEQFF.

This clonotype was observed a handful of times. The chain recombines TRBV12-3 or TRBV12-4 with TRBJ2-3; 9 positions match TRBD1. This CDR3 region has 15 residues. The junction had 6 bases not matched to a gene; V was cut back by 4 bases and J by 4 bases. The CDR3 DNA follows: TGTGCCAGCAGTTCCGGGACAGGGTTTGCAGATACGCAGTATTTT. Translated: CASSSGTGFADTQYF.

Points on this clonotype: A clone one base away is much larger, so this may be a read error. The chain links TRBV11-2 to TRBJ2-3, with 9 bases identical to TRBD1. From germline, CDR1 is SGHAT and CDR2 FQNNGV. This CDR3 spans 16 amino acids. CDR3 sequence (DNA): TGTGCCAGCAGCCTCCAAACAGGGGGCGCGTCAGATATGCAGTATTTT. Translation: CASSLQTGGASDMQYF.

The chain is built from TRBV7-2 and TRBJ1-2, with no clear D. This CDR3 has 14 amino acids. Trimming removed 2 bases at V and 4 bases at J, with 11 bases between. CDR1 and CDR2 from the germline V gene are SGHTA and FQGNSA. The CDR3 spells CASSLRATSYGYTF. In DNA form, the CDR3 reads TGTGCCAGCAGCTTACGAGCCACCAGCTATGGCTACACCTTC.

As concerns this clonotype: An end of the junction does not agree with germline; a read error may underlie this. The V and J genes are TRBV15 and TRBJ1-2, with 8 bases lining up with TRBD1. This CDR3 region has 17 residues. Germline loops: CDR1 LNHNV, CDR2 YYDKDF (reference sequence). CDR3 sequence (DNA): TGTGCCACCGGCAGAGATCTATCGGACAGGGTGCTCTATGGCTACACCTTC. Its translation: CATGRDLSDRVLYGYTF.

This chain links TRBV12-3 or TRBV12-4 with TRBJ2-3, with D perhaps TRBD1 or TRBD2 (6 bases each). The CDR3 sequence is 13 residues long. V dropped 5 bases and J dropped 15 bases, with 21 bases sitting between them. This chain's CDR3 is CASSGGTTDMQYF. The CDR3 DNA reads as TGTGCCAGCAGTGGCGGGACAACGGATATGCAATATTTT.

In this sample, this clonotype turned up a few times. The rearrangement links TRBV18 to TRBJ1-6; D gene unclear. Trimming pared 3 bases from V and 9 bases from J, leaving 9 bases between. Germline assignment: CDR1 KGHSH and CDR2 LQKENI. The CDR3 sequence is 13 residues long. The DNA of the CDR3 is TGTGCCAGCTCACCCGACCTCCCTTCACCCCTCCACTTT. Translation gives CASSPDLPSPLHF. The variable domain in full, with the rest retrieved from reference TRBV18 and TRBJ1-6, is NAGVMQNPRHLVRRRGQEARLRCSPMKGHSHVYWYRQLPEEGLKFMVYLQKENIIDESGMPKERFSAEFPKEGPSILRIQQVVRGDSAAYFCASSPDLPSPLHFGNGTRLTVT.

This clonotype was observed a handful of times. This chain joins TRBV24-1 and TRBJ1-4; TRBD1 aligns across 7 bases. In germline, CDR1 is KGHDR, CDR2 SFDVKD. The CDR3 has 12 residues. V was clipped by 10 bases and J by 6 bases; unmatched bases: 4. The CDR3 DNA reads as TGTGCCACTTCCGACAGGGATGAAAAACTGTTTTTT. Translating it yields CATSDRDEKLFF.

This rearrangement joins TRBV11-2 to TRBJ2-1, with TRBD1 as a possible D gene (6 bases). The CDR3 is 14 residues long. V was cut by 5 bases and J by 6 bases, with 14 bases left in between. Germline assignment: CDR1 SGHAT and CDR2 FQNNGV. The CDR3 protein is CASSSRGRSNEQFF. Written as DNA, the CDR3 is TGTGCCAGCAGCAGCAGGGGAAGGAGCAATGAGCAGTTCTTC.

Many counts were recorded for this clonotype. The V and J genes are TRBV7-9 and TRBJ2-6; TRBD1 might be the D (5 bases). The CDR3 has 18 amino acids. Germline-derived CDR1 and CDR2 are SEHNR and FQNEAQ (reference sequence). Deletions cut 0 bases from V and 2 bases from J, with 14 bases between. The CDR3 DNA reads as TGTGCCAGCAGCTTAGCTGCCCAGGGTAGGACTGGGGCCAACGTCCTGACTTTC. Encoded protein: CASSLAAQGRTGANVLTF.

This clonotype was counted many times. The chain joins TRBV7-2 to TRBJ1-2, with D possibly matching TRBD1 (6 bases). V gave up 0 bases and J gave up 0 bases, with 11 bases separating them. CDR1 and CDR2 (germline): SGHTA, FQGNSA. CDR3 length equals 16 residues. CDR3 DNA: TGTGCCAGCAGCTTAGCTAGAGGGGGTTCTAACTATGGCTACACCTTC. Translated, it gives CASSLARGGSNYGYTF.

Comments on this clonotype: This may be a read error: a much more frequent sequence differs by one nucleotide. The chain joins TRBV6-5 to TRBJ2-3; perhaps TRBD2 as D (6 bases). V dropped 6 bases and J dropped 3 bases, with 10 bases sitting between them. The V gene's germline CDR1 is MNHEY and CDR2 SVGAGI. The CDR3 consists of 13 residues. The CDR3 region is CASRDYATDTQYF. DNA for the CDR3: TGTGCCAGCAGGGACTACGCGACAGATACGCAGTATTTT.

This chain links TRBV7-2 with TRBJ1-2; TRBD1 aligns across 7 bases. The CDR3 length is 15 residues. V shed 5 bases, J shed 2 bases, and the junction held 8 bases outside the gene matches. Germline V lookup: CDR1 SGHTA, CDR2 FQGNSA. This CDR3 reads CASSPRQGWNYGYTF. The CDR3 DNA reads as TGTGCCAGCAGCCCAAGACAGGGCTGGAACTATGGCTACACCTTC.

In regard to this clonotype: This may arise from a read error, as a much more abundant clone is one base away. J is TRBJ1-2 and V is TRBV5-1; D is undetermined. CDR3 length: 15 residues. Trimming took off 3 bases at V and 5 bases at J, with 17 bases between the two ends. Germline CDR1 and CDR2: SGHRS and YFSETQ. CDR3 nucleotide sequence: TGCGCCAGCAGCTGGGAAAAGAGCCCTTCGTATGGCTACACCTTC. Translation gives CASSWEKSPSYGYTF. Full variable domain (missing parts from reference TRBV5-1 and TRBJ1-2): KAGVTQTPRYLIKTRGQQVTLSCSPISGHRSVSWYQQTPGQGLQFLFEYFSETQRNKGNFPGRFSGRQFSNSRSEMNVSTLELGDSALYLCASSWEKSPSYGYTFGSGTRLTVV.

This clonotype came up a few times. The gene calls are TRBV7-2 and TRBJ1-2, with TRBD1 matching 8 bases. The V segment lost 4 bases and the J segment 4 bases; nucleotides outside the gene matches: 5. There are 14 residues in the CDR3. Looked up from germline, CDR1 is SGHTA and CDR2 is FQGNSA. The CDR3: CASSWTGRGYGYTF. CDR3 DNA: TGTGCCAGCAGCTGGACAGGGCGAGGCTATGGCTACACCTTC.

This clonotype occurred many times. CDR3 amino acids: CSAFLGGVGTDTQYF. The CDR3 nucleotides read TGCAGTGCTTTTTTAGGGGGAGTTGGCACAGATACGCAGTATTTT. This chain connects TRBV20-1 to TRBJ2-3; D may be TRBD1 (6 bases). With 5 bases removed from V and 1 base from J, the gap between germline ends came to 16 bases. The germline V gene has CDR1 DFQATT and CDR2 SNEGSKA (reference sequence). The CDR3 runs to 15 residues.